This TCR beta chain was retrieved from a study of blood T cells in healthy people across ages. CDR3 length equals 13 residues. Deletions cut 5 bases from V and 2 bases from J, with 12 bases between. Germline lookup yields CDR1 DFQATT and CDR2 SNEGSKA (reference sequence). Primed by a sample-barcoded 5' primer and a J-beta primer mix, a second PCR proceeded for 7 to 11 cycles. One entry per CDR3 protein results from TCRdb running MiXCR on the 5' RACE reads. The table includes around 750,000 distinct CDR3 sequences, approximately 53% detected once. This receptor was taken from an older man in good health. Sequencing was done on a sample of blood. This sequence joins TRBV20-1 and TRBJ2-5; D is undetermined. The CDR3 loop reads CSAVDPAQETQYF. The CDR3 bases are TGCAGTGCTGTAGATCCAGCTCAAGAGACCCAGTACTTC.